The sequence of this T cell receptor beta chain was determined in a study of CD8+ T cells in alopecia areata. As for the study in general: Once tofacitinib had been taken for 6 to 18 months, 6 months off drug followed. Findings and limits, study-wide: Scalp clonality and expanded CD8+ clones among the top 100 showed significant decreases with tofacitinib. Patients shared TCRs less clearly than mice did, possibly owing to HLA. Having one nonresponder leaves uncertain how baseline CD8+ expansion relates to response.

With respect to this clone: The target antigen is unknown.

Reverse transcription of extracted RNA yielded cDNA, which provided the sequencing template. Repertoires were generated with immunoSEQ multiplex PCR, while TCRdb's copy carries only in-frame clones and drops some. The repertoire has about 140,000 clones, around 83% of them found once; the top ten carry under 15%. Treatment denoted: oral pan-JAK inhibitor, 5-10 mg twice daily. The clonotype originates from a human donor with alopecia areata. The sequencing here drew on CD8+ T cells sorted from blood, taken at week 4, from a patient treated with tofacitinib.

This chain's CDR3 is CASRRGQGTGELFF. The CDR3 DNA sequence: TGTGCCAGCAGAAGGGGACAGGGGACCGGGGAGCTGTTTTTT. This sequence joins TRBV12-2 and TRBJ2-2; the table's D call TRBD1 went unverified against the DNA. TRBV12-2 is a pseudogene. This CDR3 comprises 14 residues.